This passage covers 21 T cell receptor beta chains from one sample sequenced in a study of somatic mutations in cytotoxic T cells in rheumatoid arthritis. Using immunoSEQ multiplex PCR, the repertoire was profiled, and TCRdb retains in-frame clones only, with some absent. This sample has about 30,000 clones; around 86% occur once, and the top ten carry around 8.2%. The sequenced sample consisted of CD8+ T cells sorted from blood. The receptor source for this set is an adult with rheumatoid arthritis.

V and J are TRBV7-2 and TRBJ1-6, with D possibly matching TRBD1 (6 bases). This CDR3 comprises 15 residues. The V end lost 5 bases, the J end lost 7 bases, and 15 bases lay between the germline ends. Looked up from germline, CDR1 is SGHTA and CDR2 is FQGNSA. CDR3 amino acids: CASSLLSGGNSPLHF. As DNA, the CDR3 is TGTGCCAGCAGCCTACTTTCTGGGGGCAATTCACCCCTCCACTTT.

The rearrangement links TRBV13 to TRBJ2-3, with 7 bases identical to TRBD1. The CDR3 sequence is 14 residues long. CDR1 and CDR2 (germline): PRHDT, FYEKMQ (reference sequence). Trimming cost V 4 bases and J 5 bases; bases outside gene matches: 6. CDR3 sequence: CASSSRQGEDTQYF. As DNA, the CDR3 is TGTGCCAGCAGCTCCAGACAGGGAGAAGATACGCAGTATTTT.

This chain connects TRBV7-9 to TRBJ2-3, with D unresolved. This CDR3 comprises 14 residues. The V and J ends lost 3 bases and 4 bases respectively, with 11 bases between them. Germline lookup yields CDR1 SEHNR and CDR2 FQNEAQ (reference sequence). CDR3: CASSFYNFADTQYF. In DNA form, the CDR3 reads TGTGCCAGCAGCTTTTACAACTTCGCAGATACGCAGTATTTT.

CDR3 in DNA: TGTGCCAGCACCAACGGCCCTGAGGGGGCTTCCACCGGGGAGCTGTTTTTT. Translating gives CASTNGPEGASTGELFF. The chain has TRBV7-3 and TRBJ2-2; 7 bases map to TRBD1. The CDR3 spans 17 residues. Germline trimming cut 7 bases from V and 4 bases from J; bases unmatched to any gene: 15. CDR1 is SGHTA and CDR2 is FQGTGA in the germline V gene.

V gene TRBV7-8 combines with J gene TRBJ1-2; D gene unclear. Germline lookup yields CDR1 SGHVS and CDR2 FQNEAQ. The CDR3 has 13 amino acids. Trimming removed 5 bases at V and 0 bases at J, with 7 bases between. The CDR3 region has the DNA TGTGCCAGCAGCCTCAGGTCTAACTATGGCTACACCTTC. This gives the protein CASSLRSNYGYTF.

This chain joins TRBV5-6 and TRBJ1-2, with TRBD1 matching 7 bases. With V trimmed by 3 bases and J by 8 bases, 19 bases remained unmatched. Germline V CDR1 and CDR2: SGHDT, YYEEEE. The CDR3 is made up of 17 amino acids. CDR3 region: CASSSIDLLQGEVGYTF. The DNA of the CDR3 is TGTGCCAGCAGCTCGATAGACTTATTGCAGGGGGAGGTAGGCTACACCTTC.

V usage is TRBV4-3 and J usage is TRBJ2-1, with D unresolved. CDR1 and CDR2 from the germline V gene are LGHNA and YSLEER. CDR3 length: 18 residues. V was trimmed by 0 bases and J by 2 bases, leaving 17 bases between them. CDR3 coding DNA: TGCGCCAGCAGCCAAGATTTAATGGGCAGGACGACCTACAATGAGCAGTTCTTC. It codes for CASSQDLMGRTTYNEQFF.

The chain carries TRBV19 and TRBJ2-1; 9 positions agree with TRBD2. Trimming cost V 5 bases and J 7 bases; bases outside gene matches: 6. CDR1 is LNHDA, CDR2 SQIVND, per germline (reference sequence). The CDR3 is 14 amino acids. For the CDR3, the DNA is TGTGCCAGTAGTTGGAGCGGGAGGTATAATGAGCAGTTCTTC. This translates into CASSWSGRYNEQFF.

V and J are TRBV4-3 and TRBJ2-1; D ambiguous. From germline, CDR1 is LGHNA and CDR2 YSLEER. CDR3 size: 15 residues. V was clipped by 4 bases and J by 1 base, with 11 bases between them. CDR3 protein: CASSLIPISYNEQFF. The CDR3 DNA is TGCGCCAGCAGCCTTATACCGATTTCCTACAATGAGCAGTTCTTC.

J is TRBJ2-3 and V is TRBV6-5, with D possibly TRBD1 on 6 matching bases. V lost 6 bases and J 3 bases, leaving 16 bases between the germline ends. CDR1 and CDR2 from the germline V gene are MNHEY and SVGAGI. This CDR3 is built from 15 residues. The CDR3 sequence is CASSSQGFGTDTQYF. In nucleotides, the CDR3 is TGTGCCAGCAGCTCACAGGGATTCGGGACAGATACGCAGTATTTT.

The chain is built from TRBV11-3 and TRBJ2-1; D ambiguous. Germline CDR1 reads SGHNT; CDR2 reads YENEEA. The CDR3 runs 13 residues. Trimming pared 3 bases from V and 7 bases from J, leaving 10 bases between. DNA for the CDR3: TGTGCCAGCAGCTTGGGGAAAACTAATGAGCAGTTCTTC. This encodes CASSLGKTNEQFF.

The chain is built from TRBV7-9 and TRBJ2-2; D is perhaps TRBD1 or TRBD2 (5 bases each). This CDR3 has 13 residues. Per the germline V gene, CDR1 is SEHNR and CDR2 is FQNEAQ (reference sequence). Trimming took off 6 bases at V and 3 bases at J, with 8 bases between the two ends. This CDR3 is CASRGRDTGELFF. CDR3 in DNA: TGTGCCAGCAGGGGGCGGGACACCGGGGAGCTGTTTTTT.

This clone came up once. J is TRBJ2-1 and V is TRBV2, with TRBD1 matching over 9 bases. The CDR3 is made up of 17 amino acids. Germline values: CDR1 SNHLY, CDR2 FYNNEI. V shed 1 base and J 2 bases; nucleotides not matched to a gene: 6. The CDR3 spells CASSEGVTGGTYNEQFF. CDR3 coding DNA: TGTGCCAGCAGTGAAGGCGTGACAGGGGGGACCTACAATGAGCAGTTCTTC.

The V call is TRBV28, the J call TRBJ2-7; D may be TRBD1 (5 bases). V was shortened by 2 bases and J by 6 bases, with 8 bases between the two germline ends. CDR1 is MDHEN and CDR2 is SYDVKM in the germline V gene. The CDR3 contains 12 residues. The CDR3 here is CASSLVGAEQYF. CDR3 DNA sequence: TGTGCCAGCAGTTTAGTAGGGGCCGAGCAGTACTTC.

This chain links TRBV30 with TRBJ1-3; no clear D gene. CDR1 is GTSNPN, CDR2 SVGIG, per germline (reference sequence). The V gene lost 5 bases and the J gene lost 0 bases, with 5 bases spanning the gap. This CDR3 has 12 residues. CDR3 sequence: CAWQDSGNTIYF. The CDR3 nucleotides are TGTGCCTGGCAGGACTCTGGAAACACCATATATTTT.

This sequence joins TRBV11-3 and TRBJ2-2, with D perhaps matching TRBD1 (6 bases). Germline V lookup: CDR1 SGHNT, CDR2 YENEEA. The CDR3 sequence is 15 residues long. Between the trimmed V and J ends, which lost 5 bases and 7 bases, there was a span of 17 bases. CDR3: CASSLRTAEGGELFF. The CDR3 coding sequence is TGTGCCAGCAGCCTACGGACAGCCGAAGGCGGGGAGCTGTTTTTT.

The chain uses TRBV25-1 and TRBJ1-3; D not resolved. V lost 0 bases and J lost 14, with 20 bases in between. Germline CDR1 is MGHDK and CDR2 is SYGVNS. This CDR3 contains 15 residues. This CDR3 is CASSEYSSGPIRLYF. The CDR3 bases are TGTGCCAGCAGTGAATATTCGTCAGGACCAATTCGCTTATATTTT.

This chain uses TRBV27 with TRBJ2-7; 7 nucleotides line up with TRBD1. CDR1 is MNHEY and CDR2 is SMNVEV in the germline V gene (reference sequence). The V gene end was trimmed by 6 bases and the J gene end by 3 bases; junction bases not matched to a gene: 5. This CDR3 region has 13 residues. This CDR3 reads CASRGGKDYEQYF. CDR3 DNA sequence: TGTGCCAGCAGAGGGGGCAAAGACTACGAGCAGTACTTC.

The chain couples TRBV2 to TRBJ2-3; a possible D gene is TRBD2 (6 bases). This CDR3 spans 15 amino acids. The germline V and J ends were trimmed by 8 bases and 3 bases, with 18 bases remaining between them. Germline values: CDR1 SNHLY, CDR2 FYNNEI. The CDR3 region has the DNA TGTGCCAGCTTCGAGGCTAGCGAGTGGACAGATACGCAGTATTTT. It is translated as CASFEASEWTDTQYF.

The CDR3 nucleotides read TGTGCCTGGAGTGTAGGGACAGGGGCCTACGAGCAGTACTTC. Its translation: CAWSVGTGAYEQYF. The chain links TRBV30 to TRBJ2-7; the match to TRBD1 covers 10 bases. This CDR3 contains 14 residues. From germline, CDR1 is GTSNPN and CDR2 SVGIG (reference sequence). V was pared by 0 bases and J by 2 bases, with 1 base of the junction left unmatched.

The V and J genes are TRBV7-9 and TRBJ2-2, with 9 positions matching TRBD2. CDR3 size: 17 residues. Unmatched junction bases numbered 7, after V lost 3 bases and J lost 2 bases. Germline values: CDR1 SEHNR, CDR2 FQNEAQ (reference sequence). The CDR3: CASSFSLAGFNTGELFF. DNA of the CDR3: TGTGCCAGCAGCTTTAGCCTAGCGGGGTTTAACACCGGGGAGCTGTTTTTT.